This T cell receptor (beta chain) emerged from a study of early T cells in non-severe SARS-CoV-2 infection (dated by TCRdb to the early 2020s). As for the study more broadly: Because TCR sequencing was done on bulk RNA from unsorted whole blood, the alpha and beta chains could not be paired. Study-wide conclusions, independent of this receptor: VDJdb matching was skewed toward anti-spike CD8 responses and likely underestimated virus-specific expansions by missing private and CD4 specificities.

The study was a case-control design nested within a healthcare worker cohort in London, UK, with weekly nasopharyngeal swab PCR tests and blood sampling. Healthcare workers were recruited during the week of the UK lockdown, between 23 and 31 March 2020, and followed weekly for up to roughly 16 weeks. For this clonotype: What this receptor recognizes is not known. No base qualities exist here, and no much larger clone lies one base off it.

The method was 5' RACE. The sequencer listed for this sample is NextSeq 500. To correct for sequencing error and PCR bias, the TCR library protocol tagged individual cDNA molecules with unique molecular identifiers. Both TCR alpha and beta chains were sequenced, and tight co-correlation was observed between alpha and beta sequence abundances in each sample. In the authors' own workflow: Decombinator V4 was used to perform V gene, J gene and CDR3 annotation of TCR sequences. Expanded TCRs were defined as changing significantly between any two time points under a Poisson model with p below 0.0001. TCR abundances were normalised to the total number of TCRs sequenced per sample and expressed as counts per million. VDJdb, accessed on 1 November 2021, was searched for TCRs annotated for CMV, EBV and SARS-CoV-2, and TCRs annotated for more than one antigen were excluded. Using fastp at Q25 and MiXCR, TCRdb reprocessed the public reads and kept productive beta chains. Rows with one shared CDR3 protein collapse into an entry with the most common genes and DNA. The V and J calls here are based on TCRdb, not the publication. The sample table records tens of thousands of distinct CDR3 sequences; 10% to 15% of these occur just once. The ten top clones hold around 1.4% of the sample.

The sequence derives from an adult who was a healthcare worker with PCR-confirmed SARS-CoV-2 infection or an uninfected control (not recorded which). The specimen comprised whole blood, sampled at baseline.

CDR3 reads: CASSTGGADTQYF. At the DNA level, the sequence is TGTGCCAGCTCAACCGGTGGGGCGGATACGCAGTATTTT. The sequence is built from TRBV18 and TRBJ2-3; the D region possibly corresponds to TRBD1 (5 bases align). Trimming costs V 5 bases and J 6 bases, and their ends lie 12 bases apart. CDR1 and CDR2, looked up from the germline V gene, are KGHSH and LQKENI. The CDR3 goes from the cysteine to the phenylalanine over 13 residues. Only CDR3 DNA is held: 39 bases, read in frame from base 1.